These 7 T cell receptor beta chains came from one sample sequenced in a study of blood T cell repertoires in COVID-19. Profiling relied on immunoSEQ multiplex PCR, and the TCRdb table lists in-frame clones only, not all of them. The sample holds about 210,000 clones, under 95% seen once. Material for sequencing was peripheral blood. Receptor source: a man younger than 45 with acute or convalescent COVID-19.

The rearrangement uses TRBV28 and TRBJ1-2; TRBD1 is a possible D gene (6 bases). CDR3 length: 16 residues. V lost 7 bases and J lost 8, with 26 bases in between. Germline assignment: CDR1 MDHEN and CDR2 SYDVKM. CDR3: CASKSPETTGFRGYTF. The CDR3 nucleotides are TGTGCCAGCAAATCGCCTGAAACTACAGGGTTTAGGGGCTACACCTTC.

This clone was counted only a few times. The rearrangement joins TRBV7-9 to TRBJ1-2, with D uncertain. This CDR3 has 15 residues. Germline values: CDR1 SEHNR, CDR2 FQNEAQ (reference sequence). V was shortened by 1 base and J by 8 bases, with 17 bases between the two germline ends. CDR3 protein: CASSLEYESPLGYTF. The CDR3 bases are TGTGCCAGCAGCTTAGAATATGAAAGCCCCCTAGGCTACACCTTC.

The chain is built from TRBV7-9 and TRBJ1-1; D may be TRBD1 (5 bases). The V and J ends lost 0 bases and 8 bases respectively, with 16 bases between them. In germline, CDR1 is SEHNR, CDR2 FQNEAQ (reference sequence). CDR3 length: 15 residues. CDR3 region: CASSLAWGELGEAFF. CDR3 nucleotides: TGTGCCAGCAGCTTAGCCTGGGGGGAACTGGGCGAAGCTTTCTTT.

The gene calls are TRBV28 and TRBJ1-2; 10 bases are shared with TRBD1. Germline assignment: CDR1 MDHEN and CDR2 SYDVKM. With V trimmed by 4 bases and J by 6 bases, 5 bases remained unmatched. The CDR3 has 14 residues. CDR3 region: CASSSSGTGDGYTF. The CDR3 DNA is TGTGCCAGCAGTTCATCCGGGACAGGGGATGGCTACACCTTC.

The chain has TRBV28 and TRBJ2-7; TRBD2 might be the D (7 bases). V was pared by 6 bases and J by 3 bases, with 18 bases between. CDR1 is MDHEN, CDR2 SYDVKM, per germline. There are 15 residues in the CDR3. DNA for the CDR3: TGTGCCAGCAGCACAATCCGGGGGGCAGTCTACGAGCAGTACTTC. Translating gives CASSTIRGAVYEQYF.

The V call is TRBV5-1, the J call TRBJ1-1; no definite D call. The germline V and J ends were trimmed by 0 bases and 4 bases, with 7 bases remaining between them. The CDR3 contains 13 residues. CDR1 is SGHRS and CDR2 is YFSETQ in the germline V gene. The CDR3 DNA follows: TGCGCCAGCAGCTTGGGAGTGCTCACTGAAGCTTTCTTT. This translates into CASSLGVLTEAFF. The full variable domain, with the rest looked up from reference TRBV5-1 and TRBJ1-1, is KAGVTQTPRYLIKTRGQQVTLSCSPISGHRSVSWYQQTPGQGLQFLFEYFSETQRNKGNFPGRFSGRQFSNSRSEMNVSTLELGDSALYLCASSLGVLTEAFFGQGTRLTVV.

V usage is TRBV30 and J usage is TRBJ2-2, with no clear D. In germline, CDR1 is GTSNPN, CDR2 SVGIG (reference sequence). The CDR3 runs 13 residues. The V end lost 1 base, the J end lost 1 base, and 4 bases lay between the germline ends. CDR3 region: CAWSGQNTGELFF. The CDR3 nucleotides are TGTGCCTGGAGTGGACAGAACACCGGGGAGCTGTTTTTT.